These 17 T cell receptor beta chains were all obtained from the same sample, sequenced in a study of T cell responses to AZD1222 COVID-19 vaccine. Generated by immunoSEQ multiplex PCR, the TCRdb table keeps only in-frame clones and is missing some. The sample carries approximately 110,000 clones, 87% recorded once. The sequences come from peripheral blood, collected 28 days after the second AZD1222 dose. These receptors originate from an adult who received the AZD1222 COVID-19 vaccine.

The rearrangement links TRBV7-9 to TRBJ2-6; 8 bases match TRBD1. CDR1 and CDR2 (germline): SEHNR, FQNEAQ (reference sequence). V lost 5 bases, J lost 2 bases, and 11 bases stayed unmatched. The CDR3 length is 18 residues. CDR3 coding DNA: TGTGCCAGCAGCCCCGGACAGGGAACACTCACTGGGGCCAACGTCCTGACTTTC. Translation: CASSPGQGTLTGANVLTF.

This chain links TRBV24-1 with TRBJ1-1; D not resolved. Trimming stripped 0 bases from V and 1 base from J, with 8 bases between. CDR3 length: 15 residues. The germline V gene has CDR1 KGHDR and CDR2 SFDVKD. The CDR3: CATSDLTDENTEAFF. In DNA form, the CDR3 reads TGTGCCACCAGTGATTTGACAGACGAGAACACTGAAGCTTTCTTT.

CDR3 loop: CASSLETGNSPLHF. CDR3 DNA sequence: TGTGCCAGCAGCTTAGAAACGGGAAATTCACCCCTCCACTTT. The gene calls are TRBV11-3 and TRBJ1-6; the D is unclear. CDR3 size: 14 residues. Germline CDR1 and CDR2: SGHNT and YENEEA. V was trimmed by 0 bases and J by 7 bases, leaving 7 bases between them.

V and J are TRBV19 and TRBJ2-2; possible D gene TRBD1, 6 bases. The germline CDR1 and CDR2 sequences are LNHDA and SQIVND (reference sequence). The CDR3 is 16 residues long. Trimming shortened V by 2 bases and J by 5 bases, and 15 bases separated the two germline ends. In nucleotides, the CDR3 is TGTGCCAGTAGTATATTCGGAAGGGGGAGAACCGGGGAGCTGTTTTTT. This encodes CASSIFGRGRTGELFF.

The chain joins TRBV5-1 to TRBJ2-5; 8 nucleotides line up with TRBD2. V shed 6 bases and J 2 bases; nucleotides not matched to a gene: 6. CDR3 size: 14 residues. CDR1 is SGHRS, CDR2 YFSETQ, per germline. CDR3 residues: CASTLTGGQETQYF. The CDR3 DNA sequence: TGCGCCAGCACATTGACGGGAGGGCAAGAGACCCAGTACTTC.

In this sample, this clone turned up once. The gene calls are TRBV11-2 and TRBJ1-6, with a possible D match to TRBD1 (5 bases). Per the germline V gene, CDR1 is SGHAT and CDR2 is FQNNGV. This CDR3 region has 14 residues. V was clipped by 2 bases and J by 9 bases, with 11 bases between them. The CDR3 DNA reads TGTGCCAGCAGCTTACAAGGGACTCGTTCACCCCTCCACTTT. Protein sequence: CASSLQGTRSPLHF. The full variable domain, with the rest looked up from reference TRBV11-2 and TRBJ1-6, is EAGVAQSPRYKIIEKRQSVAFWCNPISGHATLYWYQQILGQGPKLLIQFQNNGVVDDSQLPKDRFSAERLKGVDSTLKIQPAKLEDSAVYLCASSLQGTRSPLHFGNGTRLTVT.

The chain uses TRBV28 and TRBJ2-4; D gene unclear. The CDR3 runs to 15 residues. Trimming left V 4 bases short and J 2 bases short, with 12 bases between. Germline lookup yields CDR1 MDHEN and CDR2 SYDVKM. The CDR3, as DNA: TGTGCCAGCAGTTCCCGAGGATCCACCAAAAACATTCAGTACTTC. Its translation: CASSSRGSTKNIQYF. The full variable domain, in which reference TRBV28 and TRBJ2-4 provide the parts outside the CDR3, is DVKVTQSSRYLVKRTGEKVFLECVQDMDHENMFWYRQDPGLGLRLIYFSYDVKMKEKGDIPEGYSVSREKKERFSLILESASTNQTSMYLCASSSRGSTKNIQYFGAGTRLSVL.

This rearrangement joins TRBV3-1 (or the pseudogene TRBV3-2) to TRBJ2-5; TRBD2 matches 9 bases. The CDR3 spans 15 residues. The germline V gene encodes CDR1 LGHDT and CDR2 YNNKEL (reference sequence). Trimming cost V 1 base and J 5 bases; bases outside gene matches: 5. The CDR3, as DNA: TGTGCCAGCAGCCAAGTACTAGCGGGTTGGGAGACCCAGTACTTC. This gives the protein CASSQVLAGWETQYF.

The chain links TRBV7-9 to TRBJ1-3, with D maybe TRBD1 (5 bases). V dropped 3 bases and J dropped 7 bases, with 7 bases sitting between them. CDR1 SEHNR and CDR2 FQNEAQ come from the germline V gene (reference sequence). This CDR3 spans 12 amino acids. Here the CDR3 reads CASSLGVNTIYF. The CDR3 nucleotides read TGTGCCAGCAGCTTGGGGGTGAACACCATATATTTT.

The genes are TRBV6-2 or TRBV6-3 and TRBJ1-1; D is ambiguous. The CDR3 contains 16 residues. CDR1 MNHEY and CDR2 SVGEGT come from the germline V gene. V lost 5 bases and J 2 bases, leaving 18 bases between the germline ends. The CDR3 nucleotides are TGTGCCAGCAGTCCCCCGTCGGGATCCAGAAACACTGAAGCTTTCTTT. Translation gives CASSPPSGSRNTEAFF.

The chain is built from TRBV10-3 and TRBJ2-3; D is undetermined. CDR1 and CDR2 (germline): ENHRY, SYGVKD. The CDR3 contains 13 residues. Trimming removed 2 bases from V and 4 bases from J, with 7 bases in between. The CDR3 region has the DNA TGTGCCATCAGTGAGAGGGTGGCAGATACGCAGTATTTT. Translated, it gives CAISERVADTQYF.

V is TRBV30 and J is TRBJ2-7, with a tentative D call TRBD2 (5 bases). Germline V gene sequence: CDR1 GTSNPN, CDR2 SVGIG (reference sequence). The CDR3 extends over 13 amino acids. V dropped 3 bases and J dropped 7 bases, with 16 bases sitting between them. DNA of the CDR3: TGTGCCTGGAGGTGGGGTGGAGGTCGAGAGCAGTACTTC. Its translation: CAWRWGGGREQYF.

This sequence joins TRBV11-2 and TRBJ2-1; D not certain. CDR1 SGHAT and CDR2 FQNNGV come from the germline V gene. The CDR3 covers 15 residues. Trimming removed 6 bases at V and 5 bases at J, with 17 bases between. The CDR3 DNA follows: TGTGCCAGCAGACATGTCGGGCGACGAGACAATGAGCAGTTCTTC. Its protein is CASRHVGRRDNEQFF.

The chain employs TRBV28 and TRBJ2-1, with TRBD2 matching over 7 bases. Germline CDR1 is MDHEN and CDR2 is SYDVKM. CDR3 length equals 16 residues. V lost 2 bases to trimming and J lost 3 bases; unmatched junction nucleotides: 7. The CDR3 coding sequence is TGTGCCAGCAGTTTAGGACTAGTCGAAGTCTACAATGAGCAGTTCTTC. This codes for CASSLGLVEVYNEQFF.

This chain connects TRBV5-1 to TRBJ2-3, with D possibly being TRBD2 (6 bases). The CDR3 is made up of 14 amino acids. The V gene lost 3 bases and the J gene lost 5 bases, with 13 bases spanning the gap. CDR1 SGHRS and CDR2 YFSETQ come from the germline V gene. The CDR3 DNA reads as TGCGCCAGCAGCTCGGAGGGCCGAAGAGATACGCAGTATTTT. The encoded protein is CASSSEGRRDTQYF. The full variable domain, its missing parts supplied by reference TRBV5-1 and TRBJ2-3, is KAGVTQTPRYLIKTRGQQVTLSCSPISGHRSVSWYQQTPGQGLQFLFEYFSETQRNKGNFPGRFSGRQFSNSRSEMNVSTLELGDSALYLCASSSEGRRDTQYFGPGTRLTVL.

The sample holds one count of this clone. The chain joins TRBV12-5 to TRBJ2-7; 7 bases are a match to TRBD1. The V gene's germline CDR1 is LGHNT and CDR2 FRNRAP. The junction had 7 bases not matched to a gene; V was cut back by 7 bases and J by 1 base. The CDR3 totals 14 residues. The chain's CDR3 is CASASQGDSYEQYF. In DNA, the CDR3 is TGTGCTAGTGCCAGCCAGGGGGATTCCTACGAGCAGTACTTC.

The genes are TRBV12-5 and TRBJ1-1, with a weak D call TRBD1 (5 bases). Trimming pared 1 base from V and 1 base from J, leaving 16 bases between. Germline CDR1 and CDR2: LGHNT and FRNRAP. This CDR3 comprises 17 residues. CDR3 DNA: TGTGCTAGTGGTTTGGGTGAGGGATTGACAGAGAACACTGAAGCTTTCTTT. This translates into CASGLGEGLTENTEAFF.